This TCR beta chain was observed in a study of human T cells and chemical hapten exposure. Many counts were recorded for this clonotype. J lost 3 bases, V lost 4 bases, and 7 bases had no gene match. The CDR3 loop spans 16 amino acids. The time point here: patch test 2, 6 weeks after DPC sensitization. The treatment here: therapeutic diphenylcyclopropenone sensitization with weekly scalp DPC. Phlebotomy was performed prior to application of every patch test. Extraction yielded total RNA from whole blood (unfractionated). TCRdb called the RACE reads again in MiXCR, with one record for every CDR3 protein. This sample has over 130,000 distinct CDR3 sequences, with approximately 10% found just once.

The chain combines TRBV12-3 or TRBV12-4 with TRBJ1-5, with 9 bases matching TRBD1. The sequence was collected from a woman between 50 and 59 years old with alopecia areata. Some clones in this sample may be carry-over from other donors' samples. The specimen was whole blood, collected in connection with sensitization to the hapten diphenylcyclopropenone (DPC). The CDR3 region is CASSSFKQGANQPQHF. The DNA of the CDR3 is TGTGCCAGCAGTTCCTTTAAACAGGGGGCCAATCAGCCCCAGCATTTT.